Each of the 17 T cell receptor beta chains below was sequenced from the same sample in a study of monozygotic twins with cystic fibrosis. The table came from immunoSEQ multiplex PCR; TCRdb's copy has only in-frame clones and leaves some out. This sample yields fewer than 30,000 clones, of which 90% are seen a single time; about 0.51% belongs to the top ten. Sequenced sample: blood. These TCRs come from a girl aged 2 to 10 with cystic fibrosis.

The CDR3 region is CASSLELGRRDYEQYF. For the CDR3, the DNA is TGCGCCAGCAGCTTAGAATTGGGCAGGAGAGACTACGAGCAGTACTTC. This chain uses TRBV5-1 with TRBJ2-7; D ambiguous. This CDR3 comprises 16 residues. Trimming shortened V by 2 bases and J by 3 bases, and 18 bases separated the two germline ends. Looked up from germline, CDR1 is SGHRS and CDR2 is YFSETQ.

The gene calls are TRBV6-5 and TRBJ1-4; D not certain. The CDR3 contains 12 residues. CDR1 MNHEY and CDR2 SVGAGI come from the germline V gene. With 5 bases removed from V and 8 bases from J, the gap between germline ends came to 9 bases. The CDR3 nucleotides are TGTGCCAGCAGTCGGGGAGGGGAAAAACTGTTTTTT. Protein product: CASSRGGEKLFF.

This sequence joins TRBV10-3 and TRBJ1-6, with TRBD1 identical over 11 bases. CDR3 length equals 13 residues. Looked up from germline, CDR1 is ENHRY and CDR2 is SYGVKD. Germline trimming cut 10 bases from V and 8 bases from J; bases unmatched to any gene: 4. CDR3 in DNA: TGTGCCACCAGGACAGGGGGCGATTCACCCCTCCACTTT. This encodes CATRTGGDSPLHF.

J is TRBJ1-2 and V is TRBV7-9; no reliable D call. Germline V gene data show CDR1 as SEHNR and CDR2 as FQNEAQ (reference sequence). Trimming took 4 bases from V and 5 from J, leaving 17 bases between them. The CDR3 sequence is 15 residues long. CDR3 sequence (DNA): TGTGCCAGCAGCTCCCATGACCGAGGCTGGTATGGCTACACCTTC. Protein product: CASSSHDRGWYGYTF.

The CDR3 sequence: CASSQIEEEAFF. CDR3 DNA sequence: TGTGCCAGCAGCCAGATCGAGGAGGAAGCTTTCTTT. The V call is TRBV5-4, the J call TRBJ1-1, with D unresolved. This CDR3 has 12 amino acids. The ends were cut back, 4 bases at V and 8 bases at J, with 12 bases in the middle. From germline, CDR1 is SGHNT and CDR2 YYREEE (reference sequence). Together with reference TRBV5-4 and TRBJ1-1, the CDR3 gives the full variable domain: ETGVTQSPTHLIKTRGQQVTLRCSSQSGHNTVSWYQQALGQGPQFIFQYYREEENGRGNFPPRFSGLQFPNYSSELNVNALELDDSALYLCASSQIEEEAFFGQGTRLTVV.

The rearrangement uses TRBV27 and TRBJ2-7; the match to TRBD1 covers 11 bases. Germline CDR1 reads MNHEY; CDR2 reads SMNVEV (reference sequence). The V gene end was trimmed by 6 bases and the J gene end by 0 bases; junction bases not matched to a gene: 4. The CDR3 sequence is 15 residues long. The CDR3 DNA reads TGTGCCAGCAGCGACGGGACAGGGGGCTCCTACGAGCAGTACTTC. Its protein is CASSDGTGGSYEQYF.

The chain uses TRBV5-5 and TRBJ1-5; TRBD1 is a possible D gene (6 bases). Germline CDR1 SGHKS, CDR2 YYEKEE (reference sequence). The V end lost 2 bases, the J end lost 5 bases, and 11 bases lay between the germline ends. This CDR3 has 14 residues. CDR3 coding DNA: TGTGCCAGCAGCTTAGGAGGGGGGGATCAGCCCCAGCATTTT. Translating it yields CASSLGGGDQPQHF.

The V and J genes are TRBV7-3 and TRBJ1-6, with TRBD1 matching 10 bases. V lost 6 bases to trimming and J lost 10 bases; unmatched junction nucleotides: 3. Germline CDR1 and CDR2: SGHTA and FQGTGA. The CDR3 has 13 residues. DNA of the CDR3: TGTGCCAGCAGTTGGACAGGGGGATCACCCCTCCACTTT. Translation: CASSWTGGSPLHF.

V and J are TRBV6-4 and TRBJ2-3; D unclear. Germline V gives CDR1 MRHNA, CDR2 SNTAGT. Between the trimmed V and J ends, which lost 0 bases and 6 bases, there was a span of 7 bases. The CDR3 is 13 amino acids. CDR3 sequence: CASSDSNVDTQYF. The CDR3 DNA reads TGTGCCAGCAGTGACTCGAATGTCGATACGCAGTATTTT.

The J gene is TRBJ2-2, the V gene TRBV27; 7 positions match TRBD1. Germline values: CDR1 MNHEY, CDR2 SMNVEV (reference sequence). J gave up 2 bases and V 3 bases, and 12 bases lay outside the gene matches. There are 18 residues in the CDR3. The CDR3 sequence is CASSLYPRGGKNTGELFF. CDR3 DNA: TGTGCCAGCAGTTTGTATCCACGAGGGGGCAAAAACACCGGGGAGCTGTTTTTT.

This chain uses TRBV11-1 with TRBJ2-5, with TRBD2 matching over 11 bases. Trimming cost V 7 bases and J 4 bases; bases outside gene matches: 8. CDR1 and CDR2 (germline): SGHAT, FQDESV (reference sequence). The CDR3 totals 15 residues. CDR3 protein: CASNIAGGSGETQYF. Written as DNA, the CDR3 is TGTGCCAGCAACATAGCGGGGGGGTCGGGAGAGACCCAGTACTTC.

Here the CDR3 reads CASSWGQGYEQYF. The CDR3 DNA sequence: TGTGCCAGCAGTTGGGGACAGGGCTACGAGCAGTACTTC. V gene TRBV27 combines with J gene TRBJ2-7, with TRBD1 identical over 9 bases. The CDR3 runs to 13 residues. The germline V gene encodes CDR1 MNHEY and CDR2 SMNVEV (reference sequence). J gave up 3 bases and V 4 bases, and 1 base lay outside the gene matches.

This clone was detected only a few times. The rearrangement joins TRBV2 to TRBJ1-4, with D unclear. The CDR3 is 15 residues long. Germline V gene sequence: CDR1 SNHLY, CDR2 FYNNEI. Trimming took off 8 bases at V and 5 bases at J, with 18 bases between the two ends. CDR3 sequence reads: CASSTLHTNNEKLFF. The DNA of the CDR3 is TGTGCCAGCTCAACTCTCCATACAAACAATGAAAAACTGTTTTTT.

This clone was recorded once. The rearrangement uses TRBV4-1 and TRBJ2-7, with 10 bases lining up with TRBD1. There are 13 residues in the CDR3. Per the germline V gene, CDR1 is MGHRA and CDR2 is YSYEKL. J was trimmed by 6 bases and V by 8 bases; bases with no gene match: 7. CDR3 sequence reads: CASSPGTGAEQYF. CDR3 nucleotides: TGCGCCAGCTCCCCCGGGACAGGGGCCGAGCAGTACTTC.

This clone was recorded only once. The J gene is TRBJ2-1, the V gene TRBV5-1; 9 bases map to TRBD1. The CDR3 covers 15 residues. The junction had 9 bases not matched to a gene; V was cut back by 3 bases and J by 8 bases. Looked up from germline, CDR1 is SGHRS and CDR2 is YFSETQ. The CDR3 region is CASSSRKDRGDEQFF. The CDR3, as DNA: TGCGCCAGCAGCTCAAGGAAGGACAGGGGAGATGAGCAGTTCTTC.

This chain joins TRBV5-1 and TRBJ2-7; 9 bases align to TRBD1. Germline loops: CDR1 SGHRS, CDR2 YFSETQ. CDR3 size: 18 residues. J gave up 3 bases and V 2 bases, and 15 bases lay outside the gene matches. CDR3 DNA: TGCGCCAGCAGCTTCAACCCCACAAGGGACAGGGACAACTACGAGCAGTACTTC. This encodes CASSFNPTRDRDNYEQYF.

This clone appeared a single time. The gene calls are TRBV5-1 and TRBJ2-3; D not resolved. Trimming shortened V by 3 bases and J by 2 bases, and 16 bases separated the two germline ends. The CDR3 has 16 residues. CDR1 is SGHRS and CDR2 is YFSETQ in the germline V gene. The CDR3 DNA is TGCGCCAGCAGCTGGCCCAACAAAAATATCACAGATACGCAGTATTTT. Translated, it gives CASSWPNKNITDTQYF.